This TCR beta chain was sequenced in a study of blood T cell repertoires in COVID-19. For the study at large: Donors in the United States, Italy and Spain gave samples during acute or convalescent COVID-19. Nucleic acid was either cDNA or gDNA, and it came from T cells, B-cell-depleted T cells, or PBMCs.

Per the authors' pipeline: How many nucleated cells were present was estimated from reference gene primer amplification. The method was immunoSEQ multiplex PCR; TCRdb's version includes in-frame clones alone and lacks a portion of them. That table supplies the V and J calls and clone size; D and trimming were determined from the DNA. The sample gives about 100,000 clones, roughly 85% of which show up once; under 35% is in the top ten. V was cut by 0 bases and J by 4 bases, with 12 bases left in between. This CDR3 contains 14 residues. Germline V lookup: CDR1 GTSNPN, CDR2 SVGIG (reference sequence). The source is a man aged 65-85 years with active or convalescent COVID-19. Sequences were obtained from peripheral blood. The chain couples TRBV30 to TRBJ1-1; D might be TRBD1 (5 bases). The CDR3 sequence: CAWSVPGVRTEAFF. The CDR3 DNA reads TGTGCCTGGAGTGTACCGGGGGTTCGCACTGAAGCTTTCTTT.